One and the same sample provided the 25 T cell receptor beta chains below, sequenced in a study of radiation and T cells in renal cell carcinoma. Time point here: baseline pretreatment blood. Treatment reported: 15 Gy SBRT to primary tumor, nephrectomy 4 weeks later. TCRdb's copy holds only in-frame clones and misses some; the assay was immunoSEQ multiplex PCR. The sample comprises approximately 150,000 clones, about nine tenths of which are singletons, and 3.5% to 5% rests with the top ten. Sequences were derived from blood, sampled from a patient whose treatment included radiotherapy and nephrectomy. These receptors originate from a woman in her 70s with renal cell carcinoma.

This clone was observed a handful of times. A read error may produce the germline difference seen at one junction end. The chain is built from TRBV7-7 and TRBJ2-1; D perhaps matches TRBD2 (7 bases). The germline CDR1 and CDR2 sequences are SSHAT and FNYEAQ (reference sequence). The CDR3 length is 15 residues. The CDR3 sequence: CASSLVGGGDDEQFF. DNA for the CDR3: TGTGCTAGCAGCTTAGTAGGGGGGGGAGACGATGAGCAGTTCTTC. Combining the CDR3 with reference TRBV7-7 and TRBJ2-1 gives the whole variable domain GAGVSQSPRYKVTKRGQDVTLRCDPISSHATLYWYQQALGQGPEFLTYFNYEAQPDKSGLPSDRFSAERPEGSISTLTIQRTEQRDSAMYRCASSLVGGGDDEQFFGPGTRLTVL.

V gene TRBV11-2 combines with J gene TRBJ2-2; D not certain. This CDR3 has 13 residues. V lost 6 bases and J lost 6, with 11 bases in between. Germline CDR1 and CDR2: SGHAT and FQNNGV. CDR3 nucleotides: TGTGCCAGCAGTCCCCGCCACCCCGGGGAGCTGTTTTTT. Its translation: CASSPRHPGELFF.

This sequence joins TRBV9 and TRBJ1-4; D is undetermined. The CDR3 is 19 amino acids. Deletions cut 4 bases from V and 0 bases from J, with 22 bases between. The V gene's germline CDR1 is SGDLS and CDR2 YYNGEE. The CDR3 reads CASSSHKPGRPATNEKLFF. The CDR3 DNA reads as TGTGCCAGCAGCTCACACAAGCCTGGGCGCCCTGCAACTAATGAAAAACTGTTTTTT.

The V call is TRBV6-6, the J call TRBJ1-5; no firm D call. This CDR3 is 16 amino acids long. The ends were cut back, 0 bases at V and 1 base at J, with 10 bases in the middle. Per the germline V gene, CDR1 is MNHNY and CDR2 is SVGAGI (reference sequence). This CDR3 is CASSYSDWTSNQPQHF. In DNA, the CDR3 is TGTGCCAGCAGTTACTCGGACTGGACGAGCAATCAGCCCCAGCATTTT.

The gene calls are TRBV6-1 and TRBJ2-7; D possibly uses TRBD1 or TRBD2 (5 bases each). The germline CDR1 and CDR2 sequences are MNHNS and SASEGT. V lost 5 bases and J lost 5, with 10 bases in between. CDR3 length equals 12 residues. CDR3 nucleotide sequence: TGTGCCAGCAGTCACGGGACCAACGAGCAGTACTTC. This codes for CASSHGTNEQYF.

This clone was seen only once. The chain recombines TRBV20-1 with TRBJ2-7; D remains unclear. Per the germline V gene, CDR1 is DFQATT and CDR2 is SNEGSKA (reference sequence). The CDR3 sequence is 11 residues long. V was trimmed by 4 bases and J by 5 bases, leaving 9 bases between them. DNA of the CDR3: TGCAGTGCTATACCACGGCACGAGCAGTACTTC. Amino acid sequence: CSAIPRHEQYF.

Only a few counts were recorded for this clone. The genes are TRBV6-1 and TRBJ2-7; 15 positions match TRBD2. The ends lost 8 bases at V and 6 bases at J; junction bases unmatched: 8. Germline loops: CDR1 MNHNS, CDR2 SASEGT. The CDR3 contains 15 residues. CDR3 DNA: TGTGCCAGCGGACTAGCGGGGGGGAGCCCGTTCGAGCAGTACTTC. It translates to CASGLAGGSPFEQYF.

This clone was seen once. This chain connects TRBV19 to TRBJ2-1; TRBD1 agrees at 7 bases. This CDR3 is built from 14 residues. Germline values: CDR1 LNHDA, CDR2 SQIVND (reference sequence). V lost 4 bases to trimming and J lost 2 bases; unmatched junction nucleotides: 2. DNA of the CDR3: TGTGCCAGTAGTACCCAGGGGGCCTACAATGAGCAGTTCTTC. This translates into CASSTQGAYNEQFF.

The V and J genes are TRBV5-4 and TRBJ1-2; possible D gene TRBD1, 5 bases. CDR1 is SGHNT and CDR2 is YYREEE in the germline V gene (reference sequence). The CDR3 length is 14 residues. Trimming stripped 0 bases from V and 6 bases from J, with 12 bases between. CDR3 bases: TGTGCCAGCAGCTTGGGGTGGGGGACGGATGGCTACACCTTC. Translated, it gives CASSLGWGTDGYTF.

J is TRBJ2-2 and V is TRBV7-2, with D perhaps being TRBD1 or TRBD2 (5 bases each). The V end was cut by 4 bases, the J end by 6 bases, with 18 bases between. The CDR3 length is 16 residues. From germline, CDR1 is SGHTA and CDR2 FQGNSA. The CDR3 protein is CASSSTGTTVSGELFF. The CDR3, as DNA: TGTGCCAGCAGCTCGACCGGGACCACCGTATCCGGGGAGCTGTTTTTT.

The chain is built from TRBV2 and TRBJ1-4, with D uncertain. In germline, CDR1 is SNHLY, CDR2 FYNNEI. Trimming left V 5 bases short and J 8 bases short, with 12 bases between. The CDR3 totals 13 residues. The CDR3 sequence is CASSRPSPEKLFF. The CDR3 region has the DNA TGTGCCAGCAGTAGACCGTCGCCCGAAAAACTGTTTTTT.

The rearrangement uses TRBV25-1 and TRBJ1-1, with a possible D match to TRBD1 (5 bases). Germline-derived CDR1 and CDR2 are MGHDK and SYGVNS. Trimming cost V 5 bases and J 3 bases, with 7 bases left between them. The CDR3 consists of 12 residues. CDR3 nucleotides: TGTGCCAGCAGTACAGGCTACACTGAAGCTTTCTTT. Its translation is CASSTGYTEAFF.

The V gene is TRBV5-1, the J gene TRBJ1-2; 8 positions agree with TRBD1. Germline CDR1 and CDR2: SGHRS and YFSETQ. This CDR3 is 16 amino acids long. V was pared by 5 bases and J by 5 bases, with 14 bases of the junction left unmatched. CDR3 coding DNA: TGCGCCAGCAGACAGACAGGGGCCGGGGTTTTTTATGGCTACACCTTC. Translated, it gives CASRQTGAGVFYGYTF.

This clone was seen a few times. This chain joins TRBV5-1 and TRBJ1-1; unclear D gene. V was clipped by 1 base and J by 1 base, with 8 bases between them. The germline V gene encodes CDR1 SGHRS and CDR2 YFSETQ. There are 14 residues in the CDR3. The CDR3 spells CASSLNPPNTEAFF. The CDR3, as DNA: TGCGCCAGCAGCTTGAATCCGCCGAACACTGAAGCTTTCTTT.

This clone was detected once. The chain uses TRBV11-2 and TRBJ1-5; tentatively, D is TRBD1 (6 bases). V shed 5 bases and J shed 3 bases, with 23 bases lying between them. This CDR3 region has 18 residues. Germline-derived CDR1 and CDR2 are SGHAT and FQNNGV. As DNA, the CDR3 is TGTGCCAGCAGCCCCCGGACAGTCTGGGGATATCTCAATCAGCCCCAGCATTTT. Its translation is CASSPRTVWGYLNQPQHF.

As regards this clone: Other DNA sequences in the sample encode the same CDR3. The J gene is TRBJ2-5, the V gene TRBV5-1; perhaps TRBD2 as D (5 bases). The CDR3 runs to 12 residues. The V gene's germline CDR1 is SGHRS and CDR2 YFSETQ. Trimming shortened V by 0 bases and J by 5 bases, and 5 bases separated the two germline ends. CDR3 residues: CASSLAGETQYF. Written as DNA, the CDR3 is TGCGCCAGCAGCTTGGCGGGGGAGACCCAGTACTTC. The variable domain in full, with the rest retrieved from reference TRBV5-1 and TRBJ2-5, is KAGVTQTPRYLIKTRGQQVTLSCSPISGHRSVSWYQQTPGQGLQFLFEYFSETQRNKGNFPGRFSGRQFSNSRSEMNVSTLELGDSALYLCASSLAGETQYFGPGTRLLVL.

The chain recombines TRBV18 with TRBJ2-1, with 9 bases lining up with TRBD1. The V and J ends lost 3 bases and 6 bases, in that order; junction bases with no gene match: 6. Germline V lookup: CDR1 KGHSH, CDR2 LQKENI. CDR3 length: 15 residues. CDR3 sequence (DNA): TGTGCCAGCTCACCGACAGGGGGTTTGCTCAATGAGCAGTTCTTC. It yields the protein CASSPTGGLLNEQFF.

The CDR3 reads CASSPGGGASTEAFF. The CDR3 region has the DNA TGTGCCAGCAGCCCCGGAGGAGGGGCGAGCACTGAAGCTTTCTTT. The chain has TRBV7-9 and TRBJ1-1, with a tentative D call TRBD1 (5 bases). The V gene's germline CDR1 is SEHNR and CDR2 FQNEAQ (reference sequence). This CDR3 is built from 15 residues. The V end lost 5 bases, the J end lost 4 bases, and 17 bases lay between the germline ends.

CDR3 bases: TGTGCCAGCAGCCCTGGGCGGGGTATGAACACTGAAGCTTTCTTT. Translation gives CASSPGRGMNTEAFF. The chain has TRBV7-9 and TRBJ1-1; no firm D call. The V end was cut by 5 bases, the J end by 0 bases, with 13 bases between. This CDR3 has 15 amino acids. CDR1 is SEHNR and CDR2 is FQNEAQ in the germline V gene (reference sequence).

The chain is built from TRBV19 and TRBJ2-3; unclear D gene. Germline-derived CDR1 and CDR2 are LNHDA and SQIVND (reference sequence). Trimming cost V 3 bases and J 2 bases, with 6 bases left between them. The CDR3 is made up of 13 amino acids. The CDR3 is CASSIINTDTQYF. CDR3 coding DNA: TGTGCCAGTAGTATCATCAACACAGATACGCAGTATTTT. Full variable domain (outside the CDR3, taken from reference TRBV19 and TRBJ2-3): DGGITQSPKYLFRKEGQNVTLSCEQNLNHDAMYWYRQDPGQGLRLIYYSQIVNDFQKGDIAEGYSVSREKKESFPLTVTSAQKNPTAFYLCASSIINTDTQYFGPGTRLTVL.

The chain employs TRBV10-3 and TRBJ2-7; 9 nucleotides agree with TRBD1. The CDR3 length is 14 residues. CDR1 is ENHRY and CDR2 is SYGVKD in the germline V gene. Germline trimming cut 9 bases from V and 2 bases from J; bases unmatched to any gene: 8. The CDR3 nucleotides are TGTGCCATACGCCCGGGACAGGGTCCCTACGAGCAGTACTTC. Encoded protein: CAIRPGQGPYEQYF.

The chain links TRBV5-1 to TRBJ1-4; 7 bases match TRBD1. The CDR3 totals 14 residues. Trimming took 4 bases from V and 4 from J; bases not matched to a gene: 4. Germline V gene data show CDR1 as SGHRS and CDR2 as YFSETQ. CDR3 region: CASSPGTDNEKLFF. Written as DNA, the CDR3 is TGCGCCAGCAGCCCCGGGACAGATAATGAAAAACTGTTTTTT.

J is TRBJ2-1 and V is TRBV5-1, with 11 bases lining up with TRBD2. This CDR3 is built from 17 residues. V was clipped by 4 bases and J by 7 bases; unmatched bases: 13. Germline CDR1 SGHRS, CDR2 YFSETQ. Here the CDR3 DNA reads TGCGCCAGCAGCCCGATACCACTAGCGGGGGCAAAAAATGAGCAGTTCTTC. Its translation: CASSPIPLAGAKNEQFF.

The chain uses TRBV6-5 and TRBJ1-5, with D hard to call. The CDR3 extends over 14 amino acids. Germline values: CDR1 MNHEY, CDR2 SVGAGI. With 5 bases removed from V and 1 base from J, the gap between germline ends came to 9 bases. The CDR3 nucleotides are TGTGCCAGCAGTGGAAAAATCAGCAATCAGCCCCAGCATTTT. Translated: CASSGKISNQPQHF.

The genes are TRBV5-1 and TRBJ2-1, with 14 bases fitting TRBD2. V was clipped by 2 bases and J by 0 bases; unmatched bases: 13. CDR3 length: 21 residues. Germline V gene sequence: CDR1 SGHRS, CDR2 YFSETQ. In DNA form, the CDR3 reads TGCGCCAGCAGCTTATCCCGGACTAGCGGGGGGCCCTTGAGCTCCTACAATGAGCAGTTCTTC. Translation: CASSLSRTSGGPLSSYNEQFF.